Following are 8 T cell receptor beta chains from one sample sequenced in a study of T-cell memory formation after mild COVID-19. TCRdb re-called the 5' RACE reads through MiXCR, storing one row per CDR3 protein. The profile covers over 500,000 distinct CDR3 sequences, with 17% appearing a single time and just over 8% taken by the ten largest. The sequenced sample consisted of PBMCs or a T cell subset sorted from them (not recorded which). These receptors originate from an adult woman who had mild COVID-19 (a few samples of this study predate the infection). Cell type and time point are not known.

This chain joins TRBV20-1 and TRBJ2-3, with D unresolved. The germline CDR1 and CDR2 sequences are DFQATT and SNEGSKA (reference sequence). Trimming removed 2 bases from V and 2 bases from J, with 14 bases in between. The CDR3 totals 15 residues. The CDR3, as DNA: TGCAGTGCTAGAAAGCCCGGCTCCCTCACAGATACGCAGTATTTT. Translation: CSARKPGSLTDTQYF.

V usage is TRBV3-1 and J usage is TRBJ2-7; 8 bases match TRBD1. V dropped 1 base and J dropped 3; count of bases not matched to a gene: 5. The CDR3 runs 15 residues. Germline CDR1 reads LGHDT; CDR2 reads YNNKEL (reference sequence). The CDR3 loop is CASSQGGTGYYEQYF. The DNA for the CDR3 is TGTGCCAGCAGCCAAGGTGGGACAGGATACTACGAGCAGTACTTC.

The rearrangement uses TRBV6-2 or TRBV6-3 and TRBJ2-7; D gene ambiguous. The CDR3 covers 12 residues. V was trimmed by 9 bases and J by 3 bases, leaving 12 bases between them. Germline CDR1 reads MNHEY; CDR2 reads SVGEGT. In DNA form, the CDR3 reads TGTGCCAGTCAACTGCACAGCTACGAGCAGTACTTC. Translating it yields CASQLHSYEQYF.

This clonotype showed up just a few times. The chain carries TRBV18 and TRBJ2-3; D unresolved. V lost 5 bases to trimming and J lost 0 bases, with 6 bases between them. The CDR3 extends over 13 amino acids. CDR1 is KGHSH and CDR2 is LQKENI in the germline V gene. For the CDR3, the DNA is TGTGCCAGCTCAGCCACTAGCACAGATACGCAGTATTTT. It yields the protein CASSATSTDTQYF.

This clonotype was picked up a small number of times. This sequence joins TRBV6-5 and TRBJ2-1; 10 nucleotides align to TRBD2. The germline V gene encodes CDR1 MNHEY and CDR2 SVGAGI. The ends lost 6 bases at V and 4 bases at J; junction bases unmatched: 6. The CDR3 length is 15 residues. CDR3 amino acids: CASRLSGRAYNEQFF. In nucleotides, the CDR3 is TGTGCCAGCAGATTGAGCGGGAGGGCTTACAATGAGCAGTTCTTC.

This chain uses TRBV12-3 or TRBV12-4 with TRBJ1-1, with D possibly TRBD1 on 5 matching bases. The V end was cut by 7 bases, the J end by 5 bases, with 14 bases between. The CDR3 has 13 amino acids. Here the CDR3 reads CASTLWRGTEAFF. CDR3 DNA sequence: TGTGCCAGCACCCTGTGGAGGGGAACTGAAGCTTTCTTT.

This clonotype has more than one count but fewer than ten. The chain joins TRBV12-3 or TRBV12-4 to TRBJ2-1, with 9 bases that match TRBD1. With 5 bases clipped from V and 4 bases from J, the junction kept 9 bases outside the gene matches. CDR3 length: 16 residues. CDR3 in DNA: TGTGCCAGCAGTCCCCGAGGGACAGGGATGTACAATGAGCAGTTCTTC. Translated, it gives CASSPRGTGMYNEQFF.

The chain has TRBV11-2 and TRBJ2-7; possibly TRBD1 for D (6 bases). CDR1 SGHAT and CDR2 FQNNGV come from the germline V gene. The V end was cut by 4 bases, the J end by 1 base, with 11 bases between. The CDR3 consists of 14 residues. CDR3 protein: CASSSSTGSYEQYF. The CDR3 DNA reads TGTGCCAGCAGCTCCAGCACAGGGTCCTACGAGCAGTACTTC.